This entry lists 29 T cell receptor beta chains sequenced from one sample in a study of T cell repertoires in cytomegalovirus infection. TCRdb processed the reads anew with MiXCR; each CDR3 protein has one entry. Altogether about 530,000 distinct CDR3 sequences are present, roughly 29% being singletons, with the ten largest covering under 15%. Sequencing input: PBMCs. These receptors all stem from a human donor in good health (CMV status not recorded). Some clones in this sample may be carry-over from other donors' samples.

The chain joins TRBV27 to TRBJ2-3; 11 bases match TRBD2. With V trimmed by 3 bases and J by 0 bases, 8 bases remained unmatched. There are 18 residues in the CDR3. Germline CDR1 is MNHEY and CDR2 is SMNVEV (reference sequence). CDR3: CASSFDSGRAASTDTQYF. The CDR3 region has the DNA TGTGCCAGCAGTTTCGATAGCGGGAGGGCCGCTAGCACAGATACGCAGTATTTT.

The rearrangement joins TRBV28 to TRBJ2-7; TRBD1 agrees at 8 bases. V shed 5 bases, J shed 0 bases, and the junction held 9 bases outside the gene matches. The CDR3 has 16 amino acids. From germline, CDR1 is MDHEN and CDR2 SYDVKM. The CDR3 DNA reads as TGTGCCAGCAGTCCCTGGACAGGGCCAACCTCCTACGAGCAGTACTTC. It translates to CASSPWTGPTSYEQYF.

The V gene is TRBV27, the J gene TRBJ2-6, with TRBD1 matching 7 bases. Trimming at V came to 5 bases and at J to 0 bases, leaving 7 bases not matched to a gene. This CDR3 spans 17 amino acids. Germline loops: CDR1 MNHEY, CDR2 SMNVEV (reference sequence). The DNA for the CDR3 is TGTGCCAGCAGTGTCCAGGGGGTTCGCTCTGGGGCCAACGTCCTGACTTTC. Translating gives CASSVQGVRSGANVLTF.

In its sample, this clonotype was seen once. This sequence joins TRBV15 and TRBJ2-7; 9 bases align to TRBD1. The germline CDR1 and CDR2 sequences are LNHNV and YYDKDF (reference sequence). V was pared by 0 bases and J by 5 bases, with 8 bases of the junction left unmatched. CDR3 size: 16 residues. The CDR3 region has the DNA TGTGCCACCAGCAGAGATAAGGGGACAGGGAGCCACGAGCAGTACGTC. Amino acids: CATSRDKGTGSHEQYV.

This clonotype was seen more than once but under ten times. This chain uses TRBV12-3 or TRBV12-4 with TRBJ2-1, with D perhaps TRBD2 (6 bases). V lost 4 bases and J lost 3, with 7 bases in between. This CDR3 comprises 13 residues. CDR3 DNA sequence: TGTGCCAGCAGTTCGGACTACTACAATGAGCAGTTCTTC. Translating it yields CASSSDYYNEQFF.

The V gene is TRBV7-6, the J gene TRBJ2-2; TRBD1 aligns across 9 bases. In germline, CDR1 is SGHVS, CDR2 FNYEAQ. V shed 5 bases, J shed 3 bases, and the junction held 7 bases outside the gene matches. The CDR3 runs 16 residues. The CDR3 nucleotides are TGTGCCAGCAGCCCGAGACAGGGGGTAGACACCGGGGAGCTGTTTTTT. Its translation is CASSPRQGVDTGELFF.

This clonotype has more than one count but fewer than ten. The genes are TRBV5-6 and TRBJ1-3; D not resolved. The V end was cut by 2 bases, the J end by 0 bases, with 12 bases between. The CDR3 loop spans 16 amino acids. CDR1 and CDR2 from the germline V gene are SGHDT and YYEEEE. The CDR3 sequence: CASSFVGRSSGNTIYF. The CDR3 DNA is TGTGCCAGCAGCTTTGTCGGACGTAGCTCTGGAAACACCATATATTTT.

Ten or more counts support this clonotype. This sequence joins TRBV6-1 and TRBJ1-2; 7 bases are a match to TRBD1. V was clipped by 3 bases and J by 6 bases; unmatched bases: 4. This CDR3 is built from 13 residues. Germline V gene lookup returns CDR1 MNHNS and CDR2 SASEGT. This CDR3 reads CASSETGRNGYTF. The DNA for the CDR3 is TGTGCCAGCAGTGAGACAGGGAGGAATGGCTACACCTTC.

V is TRBV7-2 and J is TRBJ2-1; 7 bases map to TRBD2. The CDR3 extends over 16 amino acids. The V gene end was trimmed by 1 base and the J gene end by 4 bases; junction bases not matched to a gene: 7. Germline loops: CDR1 SGHTA, CDR2 FQGNSA. The CDR3 region has the DNA TGTGCCAGCAGCTTAGAGGCTAGCGGACCTTACAATGAGCAGTTCTTC. It yields the protein CASSLEASGPYNEQFF.

This clonotype was observed a handful of times. The rearrangement joins TRBV28 to TRBJ2-5, with 8 bases fitting TRBD2. In germline, CDR1 is MDHEN, CDR2 SYDVKM. The CDR3 contains 15 residues. The trim removed 6 bases at V and 5 bases at J, leaving 11 bases unmatched. The CDR3, as DNA: TGTGCCAGCAGGTCTCCCGGGAGGGCCGGGGAGACCCAGTACTTC. Translating it yields CASRSPGRAGETQYF.

This clonotype occurred a few times. The rearrangement uses TRBV10-1 and TRBJ1-5, with unresolved D. This CDR3 spans 13 amino acids. Germline V gives CDR1 WNHNN, CDR2 SYGVQD (reference sequence). Trimming removed 6 bases from V and 4 bases from J, with 10 bases in between. In nucleotides, the CDR3 is TGCGCCAGCAGGGGGTCGGGGAATCAGCCCCAGCATTTT. As protein: CASRGSGNQPQHF.

The rearrangement links TRBV11-3 to TRBJ2-1; no definite D call. Germline V gives CDR1 SGHNT, CDR2 YENEEA. The CDR3 contains 19 residues. The V end lost 6 bases, the J end lost 2 bases, and 26 bases lay between the germline ends. The CDR3 spells CASSHDPPTRSYAYNEQFF. For the CDR3, the DNA is TGTGCCAGCAGTCACGACCCCCCAACGCGGAGTTATGCCTACAATGAGCAGTTCTTC.

This clonotype was observed many times. The chain links TRBV7-6 to TRBJ2-5; a possible D gene is TRBD2 (6 bases). The ends were cut back, 5 bases at V and 4 bases at J, with 14 bases in the middle. Germline values: CDR1 SGHVS, CDR2 FNYEAQ. The CDR3 has 14 amino acids. The CDR3 reads CASSQDGGPETQYF. CDR3 DNA sequence: TGTGCCAGCAGCCAGGACGGGGGTCCAGAGACCCAGTACTTC.

This clonotype has a handful of counts. The chain carries TRBV29-1 and TRBJ2-5, with 8 positions matching TRBD1. This CDR3 contains 12 residues. Germline CDR1 and CDR2: SQVTM and ANQGSEA. V shed 3 bases and J 5 bases; nucleotides not matched to a gene: 2. CDR3 bases: TGCAGCGTTGACAGGGGGCGGGAGACCCAGTACTTC. As protein: CSVDRGRETQYF.

The sample holds a few counts of this clonotype. This chain uses TRBV18 with TRBJ1-2; unclear D gene. The CDR3 is made up of 14 amino acids. Per germline, CDR1 KGHSH and CDR2 LQKENI. Deletions cut 6 bases from V and 0 bases from J, with 11 bases between. CDR3 nucleotides: TGTGCCAGCTCCTTCAGTACAGCTAACTATGGCTACACCTTC. Amino acids: CASSFSTANYGYTF.

This clonotype has a handful of counts. CDR3 sequence reads: CASSSRDGAFF. CDR3 coding DNA: TGTGCCAGCAGTTCGCGGGACGGGGCTTTCTTT. The V call is TRBV12-3 or TRBV12-4, the J call TRBJ1-1, with D tentatively TRBD1 (5 bases). The germline V and J ends were trimmed by 4 bases and 11 bases, with 11 bases remaining between them. The CDR3 is 11 residues long.

The V call is TRBV4-2, the J call TRBJ1-2; the match to TRBD1 covers 11 bases. V lost 4 bases to trimming and J lost 13 bases; unmatched junction nucleotides: 11. The CDR3 has 14 amino acids. Germline values: CDR1 LGHNA, CDR2 YNFKEQ. In DNA, the CDR3 is TGTGCCAGCAGCCCGCTCGGGGGGACAGGGGGTCCCACCTTC. Translating gives CASSPLGGTGGPTF.

The chain joins TRBV6-5 to TRBJ2-1; D not resolved. The germline V gene has CDR1 MNHEY and CDR2 SVGAGI. The CDR3 loop spans 15 amino acids. V gave up 0 bases and J gave up 4 bases, with 10 bases separating them. CDR3 in amino acids: CASSYSGYLYNEQFF. The DNA of the CDR3 is TGTGCCAGCAGTTACTCAGGCTATCTATACAATGAGCAGTTCTTC.

This rearrangement joins TRBV24-1 to TRBJ2-2; weak D call: TRBD1 (5 bases). Trimming shortened V by 1 base and J by 1 base, and 12 bases separated the two germline ends. CDR3 length: 17 residues. Germline loops: CDR1 KGHDR, CDR2 SFDVKD. CDR3 region: CATSDFTQGWNTGELFF. The CDR3 DNA is TGTGCCACCAGTGATTTCACGCAGGGCTGGAACACCGGGGAGCTGTTTTTT.

Details on this clonotype: This may be a read error: a much more frequent sequence differs by one nucleotide. The V and J genes are TRBV7-2 and TRBJ1-2; D is unresolved. In germline, CDR1 is SGHTA, CDR2 FQGNSA. The CDR3 consists of 14 residues. The CDR3 coding sequence is TGTGCCAGCAGCTTAGCTGCCGACAACTCTGGCTACACCTTC. Translating gives CASSLAADNSGYTF.

The chain links TRBV20-1 to TRBJ2-1, with 8 bases lining up with TRBD2. J was trimmed by 4 bases and V by 6 bases; bases with no gene match: 8. CDR1 and CDR2 (germline): DFQATT, SNEGSKA (reference sequence). The CDR3 has 14 amino acids. CDR3 DNA: TGCAGTGCAAGGACTAGCTTCGCGTACAATGAGCAGTTCTTC. Protein product: CSARTSFAYNEQFF.

The chain employs TRBV10-3 and TRBJ2-1; maybe TRBD2 (5 bases). V lost 6 bases, J lost 0 bases, and 9 bases lay in between. Germline V gives CDR1 ENHRY, CDR2 SYGVKD. CDR3 length: 14 residues. CDR3 in amino acids: CAISLGGSYNEQFF. The CDR3 nucleotides are TGTGCCATCAGCCTAGGAGGCTCCTACAATGAGCAGTTCTTC.

The chain carries TRBV6-5 and TRBJ1-5; D may be TRBD1 (6 bases). The V and J ends lost 4 bases and 7 bases respectively, with 14 bases between them. The CDR3 spans 14 residues. Germline-derived CDR1 and CDR2 are MNHEY and SVGAGI. CDR3 loop: CASSSRLGAQPQHF. Written as DNA, the CDR3 is TGTGCCAGCAGTTCACGGTTGGGGGCCCAGCCCCAGCATTTT.

There are a few counts of this clonotype. The chain employs TRBV10-3 and TRBJ2-5; D is perhaps TRBD2 (6 bases). Trimming took off 8 bases at V and 5 bases at J, with 15 bases between the two ends. Germline V gene data show CDR1 as ENHRY and CDR2 as SYGVKD. CDR3 length equals 13 residues. This chain's CDR3 is CAISPGGIETQYF. The CDR3 nucleotides are TGTGCCATCTCTCCCGGCGGGATCGAGACCCAGTACTTC.

This rearrangement joins TRBV12-3 or TRBV12-4 to TRBJ1-2, with 8 nucleotides matching TRBD1. V shed 2 bases, J shed 1 base, and the junction held 3 bases outside the gene matches. The CDR3 is 15 residues long. In DNA, the CDR3 is TGTGCCAGCAGTTTATCGGACAGGGTTAACTATGGCTACACCTTC. It yields the protein CASSLSDRVNYGYTF.

In this sample, this clonotype turned up many times. The chain joins TRBV7-2 to TRBJ1-1; a possible D gene is TRBD1 (5 bases). CDR1 is SGHTA, CDR2 FQGNSA, per germline. The V gene lost 1 base and the J gene lost 9 bases, with 9 bases spanning the gap. The CDR3 covers 12 residues. Written as DNA, the CDR3 is TGTGCCAGCAGCTTAGTTCAGGGAAAAGCTTTCTTT. This encodes CASSLVQGKAFF. Filled out from reference TRBV7-2 and TRBJ1-1, the complete variable domain reads GAGVSQSPSNKVTEKGKDVELRCDPISGHTALYWYRQSLGQGLEFLIYFQGNSAPDKSGLPSDRFSAERTGGSVSTLTIQRTQQEDSAVYLCASSLVQGKAFFGQGTRLTVV.

This clonotype was seen a few times. The chain recombines TRBV6-1 with TRBJ2-7; no reliable D call. CDR3 length: 15 residues. The V end lost 1 base, the J end lost 6 bases, and 16 bases lay between the germline ends. Germline-derived CDR1 and CDR2 are MNHNS and SASEGT. This CDR3 is CASSEELPLKPEQYV. The CDR3 nucleotides are TGTGCCAGCAGTGAAGAACTTCCCCTGAAGCCCGAGCAGTACGTC.

This CDR3 is CASSLIGSTGELFF. CDR3 sequence (DNA): TGTGCCAGCAGCTTAATCGGCAGCACCGGGGAGCTGTTTTTT. V is TRBV7-2 and J is TRBJ2-2; D remains ambiguous. The CDR3 loop spans 14 amino acids. CDR1 SGHTA and CDR2 FQGNSA come from the germline V gene. Deletions cut 2 bases from V and 4 bases from J, with 8 bases between.

This clonotype was found many times. The chain combines TRBV7-2 with TRBJ2-3; D uncertain. The CDR3 spans 16 residues. The germline V gene encodes CDR1 SGHTA and CDR2 FQGNSA. V lost 5 bases and J 3 bases, leaving 18 bases between the germline ends. In DNA form, the CDR3 reads TGTGCCAGCAGCGCCGCACCCACCCGCGGAACAGATACGCAGTATTTT. It specifies CASSAAPTRGTDTQYF.